These 18 T cell receptor beta chains share one sample of origin, sequenced in a study of T-cell memory formation after mild COVID-19 (dated by TCRdb to the early 2020s). Libraries were prepared through 5' RACE. Instrument on record: Illumina NovaSeq 6000. Using fastp at Q25 and MiXCR, TCRdb reprocessed the public reads and kept productive beta chains. A single entry per CDR3 protein holds the most common genes and DNA from its merged rows. This sample has about 420,000 distinct CDR3 sequences in its table, and around 22% of those were observed once. The ten largest clones add up to roughly 13% of the sample. The source material was PBMCs or a T cell subset sorted from them (not recorded which). These receptors originate from an adult woman who had mild COVID-19 (a few samples of this study predate the infection). The sample titles of this study are shuffled in the database, so cell type and time point are left out; the donor was told from shared clones.

This clonotype was observed a few times. V is TRBV7-9 and J is TRBJ2-3; D unresolved. Looked up from germline, CDR1 is SEHNR and CDR2 is FQNEAQ (reference sequence). This CDR3 is 12 amino acids long. Trimming cost V 1 base and J 11 bases, with 10 bases left between them. In DNA form, the CDR3 reads TGTGCCAGCAGCTTAGAGTGGGTCGGGCAGTATTTT. Translation: CASSLEWVGQYF.

This clonotype was seen only a few times. This rearrangement joins TRBV7-9 to TRBJ2-5; D is perhaps TRBD1 (6 bases). Germline lookup yields CDR1 SEHNR and CDR2 FQNEAQ (reference sequence). V gave up 5 bases and J gave up 2 bases, with 12 bases separating them. This CDR3 contains 14 residues. The CDR3, as DNA: TGTGCCAGCAGCCGAGAGGGGGAGCAAGAGACCCAGTACTTC. Protein: CASSREGEQETQYF.

This clonotype was seen a handful of times. The chain is built from TRBV6-2 or TRBV6-3 and TRBJ1-2; no clear D gene. This CDR3 spans 16 amino acids. Germline loops: CDR1 MNHEY, CDR2 SVGEGT. Trimming pared 2 bases from V and 4 bases from J, leaving 17 bases between. The CDR3: CASSYGRVLSGYGYTF. The CDR3 nucleotides are TGTGCCAGCAGTTACGGGCGTGTCCTTTCGGGCTATGGCTACACCTTC.

This rearrangement joins TRBV5-6 to TRBJ2-7, with 7 bases aligning to TRBD2. V was clipped by 0 bases and J by 2 bases; unmatched bases: 8. The germline CDR1 and CDR2 sequences are SGHDT and YYEEEE. The CDR3 has 16 residues. Here the CDR3 reads CASSLAGVGLAYEQYF. The CDR3 nucleotides read TGTGCCAGCAGCTTGGCCGGAGTAGGACTAGCCTACGAGCAGTACTTC.

In this sample, this clonotype turned up a few times. The rearrangement links TRBV27 to TRBJ2-3, with 12 nucleotides matching TRBD2. The trim removed 3 bases at V and 6 bases at J, leaving 4 bases unmatched. Germline CDR1 reads MNHEY; CDR2 reads SMNVEV (reference sequence). CDR3 size: 15 residues. The CDR3 bases are TGTGCCAGCAGTTTTCTAGCGGGAGGGCCGGATACGCAGTATTTT. This gives the protein CASSFLAGGPDTQYF.

The CDR3 nucleotides read TGTGCCAGCAGCGCACCCAGGGGATCCTACGAGCAGTACTTC. Encoded protein: CASSAPRGSYEQYF. The genes are TRBV11-2 and TRBJ2-7; tentative D call: TRBD1 (6 bases). Germline CDR1 reads SGHAT; CDR2 reads FQNNGV. Trimming stripped 5 bases from V and 1 base from J, with 12 bases between. The CDR3 is 14 residues long.

The rearrangement links TRBV4-3 to TRBJ2-1; D is undetermined. Germline V gives CDR1 LGHNA, CDR2 YSLEER. Trimming stripped 4 bases from V and 3 bases from J, with 16 bases between. The CDR3 covers 16 residues. The CDR3 sequence is CASSPITRVGYNEQFF. The DNA of the CDR3 is TGCGCCAGCAGCCCGATTACACGAGTCGGCTACAATGAGCAGTTCTTC.

V is TRBV5-6 and J is TRBJ1-2, with D possibly TRBD1 on 5 matching bases. This CDR3 contains 17 residues. Looked up from germline, CDR1 is SGHDT and CDR2 is YYEEEE. Trimming stripped 0 bases from V and 2 bases from J, with 17 bases between. CDR3 sequence (DNA): TGTGCCAGCAGCTTGGCCTCTCGGGGGGACTCAAACTATGGCTACACCTTC. The encoded protein is CASSLASRGDSNYGYTF.

This clonotype was seen ten or more times. The junction shows a germline mismatch at one end, possibly a read error. The chain has TRBV2 and TRBJ2-3, with TRBD2 matching 7 bases. In germline, CDR1 is SNHLY, CDR2 FYNNEI. The CDR3 is made up of 15 amino acids. CDR3 sequence (DNA): TGTGCCAGCAGTAAAGCGGGGCCTTCCACGGGTACGCAGTATTTT. It is translated as CASSKAGPSTGTQYF. Drawing the rest from reference TRBV2 and TRBJ2-3, the complete variable domain is EPEVTQTPSHQVTQMGQEVILRCVPISNHLYFYWYRQILGQKVEFLVSFYNNEISEKSEIFDDQFSVERPDGSNFTLKIRSTKLEDSAMYFCASSKAGPSTGTQYFGPGTRLTVL.

In its sample, this clonotype was seen a few times. V usage is TRBV15 and J usage is TRBJ2-1, with D hard to call. CDR3 length equals 12 residues. V was cut by 2 bases and J by 11 bases, with 10 bases left in between. Germline loops: CDR1 LNHNV, CDR2 YYDKDF (reference sequence). The CDR3 here is CATSRSGLQQFF. The CDR3 DNA reads TGTGCCACCAGCAGAAGTGGTTTACAGCAGTTCTTC.

The genes are TRBV6-5 and TRBJ2-7; TRBD2 matches 7 bases. The J segment lost 2 bases and the V segment lost 0 bases, leaving 4 bases of the junction unmatched. CDR3 length: 15 residues. CDR1 and CDR2 (germline): MNHEY, SVGAGI. The CDR3 here is CASSYSSAGAYEQYF. The CDR3 bases are TGTGCCAGCAGTTACTCGTCGGCGGGAGCCTACGAGCAGTACTTC.

The genes are TRBV7-6 and TRBJ2-5; 9 nucleotides match TRBD1. With V trimmed by 1 base and J by 14 bases, 5 bases remained unmatched. This CDR3 region has 12 residues. Per the germline V gene, CDR1 is SGHVS and CDR2 is FNYEAQ. The CDR3 loop reads CASSLETGGPYF. DNA of the CDR3: TGTGCCAGCAGCTTAGAGACAGGGGGACCATACTTC.

V is TRBV5-1 and J is TRBJ2-5; D unresolved. V dropped 2 bases and J dropped 4 bases, with 12 bases sitting between them. CDR1 is SGHRS, CDR2 YFSETQ, per germline. This CDR3 has 14 residues. CDR3 amino acids: CASSLGKVRETQYF. The DNA for the CDR3 is TGCGCCAGCAGCTTAGGGAAGGTGCGAGAGACCCAGTACTTC.

The chain couples TRBV20-1 to TRBJ1-1, with D tentatively TRBD1 (5 bases). The V end lost 2 bases, the J end lost 7 bases, and 14 bases lay between the germline ends. The CDR3 length is 13 residues. Looked up from germline, CDR1 is DFQATT and CDR2 is SNEGSKA (reference sequence). CDR3 sequence reads: CSARTSPTGEAFF. CDR3 DNA: TGCAGTGCTAGAACAAGCCCCACAGGTGAAGCTTTCTTT.

The table lists this clonotype with a few counts. The chain is built from TRBV7-6 and TRBJ2-6; 7 bases match TRBD1. The CDR3 has 17 amino acids. CDR1 SGHVS and CDR2 FNYEAQ come from the germline V gene. The ends lost 1 base at V and 0 bases at J; junction bases unmatched: 3. CDR3 amino acids: CASSLEAGGSGANVLTF. In DNA form, the CDR3 reads TGTGCCAGCAGCTTAGAGGCAGGGGGCTCTGGGGCCAACGTCCTGACTTTC.

This clonotype has more than one count but fewer than ten. The V call is TRBV5-1, the J call TRBJ2-3; D remains ambiguous. V was shortened by 0 bases and J by 4 bases, with 9 bases between the two germline ends. There are 14 residues in the CDR3. Germline V gives CDR1 SGHRS, CDR2 YFSETQ. CDR3 residues: CASSLDPAADTQYF. DNA of the CDR3: TGCGCCAGCAGCTTGGACCCTGCCGCAGATACGCAGTATTTT.

This clonotype was recorded a few times. The chain joins TRBV3-1 to TRBJ1-1, with 9 bases lining up with TRBD1. Losses at the gene ends were 4 bases for V and 1 base for J; bases not matched to a gene: 4. CDR1 is LGHDT and CDR2 is YNNKEL in the germline V gene (reference sequence). CDR3 size: 15 residues. CDR3: CASSRTGQGNTEAFF. DNA of the CDR3: TGTGCCAGCAGCCGAACGGGACAGGGGAACACTGAAGCTTTCTTT.

In its sample, this clonotype was seen a few times. The V and J genes are TRBV4-2 and TRBJ1-1; possible D gene TRBD1, 6 bases. Per the germline V gene, CDR1 is LGHNA and CDR2 is YNFKEQ. CDR3 size: 16 residues. V was pared by 0 bases and J by 4 bases, with 15 bases between. CDR3 bases: TGTGCCAGCAGCCAAGAGCCGGCGGACAGAACCACTGAAGCTTTCTTT. Translating gives CASSQEPADRTTEAFF.